This T cell receptor beta chain was sequenced in a study of graft-versus-host responses after intestinal transplantation (dated by TCRdb to the early 2020s). Study-level background: The transplants that recipients received were multivisceral, liver-intestinal, or isolated intestinal. Every recipient was given anti-thymocyte globulin induction, then maintenance tacrolimus and steroids for two to three years. Bulk TCR-beta CDR3 sequencing was used to track graft-versus-host and host-versus-graft alloreactive T cell clones in the graft, circulation and bone marrow after intestinal transplantation. To identify alloreactive clones, pre-transplant mixed lymphocyte reaction products were sequenced and then compared with unstimulated pre-transplant donor and recipient T cells. Of the 20 to 25 intestinal transplant recipients enrolled in the cohort, one of whom was a retransplant, a few patients without pretransplant specimens were excluded. Donor T cell macrochimerism was defined as a peak of at least 4% donor T cells among recipient peripheral blood mononuclear cells. Samples from three later patients were sequenced in-house on an Illumina MiSeq with MiXCR processing rather than by the commercial service. Broader findings and caveats from the paper: In patients with donor T cell macrochimerism, the allografts had high GvH to HvG T cell clonal ratios. GvH clones were detected in recipient bone marrow, and some appeared earlier in ileal mucosa or blood, consistent with an intestinal mucosal origin. Early after transplant, declines in HvG clones were associated with peak levels of circulating GvH clones. Conclusions were limited by the relatively low number and heterogeneity of intestinal transplant patients.

A note on this clone: It lacks a known antigen. It has no much larger one-base neighbor in the sample; base qualities were not kept.

The CDR3 goes from the cysteine to the phenylalanine over 13 residues. Only the CDR3 part of the read is kept: 39 bases, read in frame from the first base. Trimming removed 2 bases from V and 4 bases from J; the gene matches leave 1 base unexplained. Reading the germline V gene (reference sequence) gives CDR1 LNHDA and CDR2 SQIVND. The library came from the immunoSEQ multiplex PCR assay. For most patients, genomic DNA was isolated using the Qiagen DNeasy Blood and Tissue Kit and was shipped frozen to Adaptive Biotechnologies for TCR sequencing. For most patients, high-throughput TCR-beta CDR3 sequencing of genomic DNA was performed by Adaptive Biotechnologies. Processing in the source paper ran as follows. Adaptive's ImmunoSEQ software was the source of the TCR sequencing data for roughly 19 patients, while a few other patients were processed with MiXCR and VDJtools. To correct CD4 versus CD8 sorting errors, sequences present in both subsets at a frequency ratio below 5:1 were removed. CDR3 nucleotide sequences shared between donor and recipient were removed because their origin could not be assigned. To be classed as alloreactive, a clone needed at least 2-fold expansion over unstimulated cells and a minimum CFSE-low frequency of 0.002% (template counts) or 0.001% (read counts). Clones were considered mappable if detected in sequenced pre-transplant spleen, lymph node, or MLR CFSE-low populations of the donor or recipient. The cumulative frequency of alloreactive clones was calculated as a percentage of all sequences, weighted by copy number. TCRdb's version of the immuneACCESS table is confined to in-frame rearrangements and falls short of the full clone set. An unresolved V gene accounts for under half of the shortfall where checked; the remainder is of unknown origin. V, J and clone size reflect that table, while D and trimming were determined from the DNA. Within this sample are approximately 76,000 clones, with over 75% of them counted one time only. The biggest ten clones account for 0.39% of the sample.

In light of the paper, this sample's time point label describes: cells obtained before transplantation from donor or recipient. CD3+CD4+ and CD3+CD8+ populations were FACS-sorted from unstimulated pre-transplant donor and recipient cells taken from spleen or lymph nodes. Specimen: unstimulated CD4+ T cells sorted from spleen or lymph node cells, collected before transplant. This clonotype was obtained from a human donor who was the organ donor for an intestinal transplant. The rearranged chain carries TRBV19 and TRBJ1-2; TRBD1 agrees with 7 junctional bases. The CDR3 amino acid sequence is: CASSIQGGYGYTF. Here is the DNA: TGTGCCAGTAGTATACAGGGGGGCTATGGCTACACCTTC.